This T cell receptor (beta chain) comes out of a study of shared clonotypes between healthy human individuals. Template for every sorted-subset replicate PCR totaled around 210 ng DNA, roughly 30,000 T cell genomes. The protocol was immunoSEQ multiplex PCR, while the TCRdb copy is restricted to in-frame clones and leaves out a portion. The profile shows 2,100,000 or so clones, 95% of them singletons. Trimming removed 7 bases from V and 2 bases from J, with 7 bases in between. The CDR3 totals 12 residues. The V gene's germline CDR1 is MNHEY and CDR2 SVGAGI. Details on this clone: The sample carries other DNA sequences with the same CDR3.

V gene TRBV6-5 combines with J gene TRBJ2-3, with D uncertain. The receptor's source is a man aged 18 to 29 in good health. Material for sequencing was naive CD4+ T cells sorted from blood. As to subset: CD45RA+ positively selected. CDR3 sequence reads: CASTSTTDTQYF. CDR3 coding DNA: TGTGCCAGCACCTCAACCACAGATACGCAGTATTTT.